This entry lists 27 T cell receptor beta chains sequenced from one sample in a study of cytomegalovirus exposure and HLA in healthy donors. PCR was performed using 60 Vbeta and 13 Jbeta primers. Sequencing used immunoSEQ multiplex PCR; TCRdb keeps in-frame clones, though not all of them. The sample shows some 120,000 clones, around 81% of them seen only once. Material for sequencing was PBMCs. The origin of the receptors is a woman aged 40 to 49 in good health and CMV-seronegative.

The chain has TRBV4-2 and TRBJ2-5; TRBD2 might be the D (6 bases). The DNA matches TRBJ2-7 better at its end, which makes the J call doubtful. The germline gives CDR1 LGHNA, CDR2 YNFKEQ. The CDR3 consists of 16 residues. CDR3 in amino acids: CASSQDRRLAVYEQYF. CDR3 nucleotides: TGTGCCAGCAGCCAAGATCGGAGATTAGCGGTGTACGAGCAGTACTTC.

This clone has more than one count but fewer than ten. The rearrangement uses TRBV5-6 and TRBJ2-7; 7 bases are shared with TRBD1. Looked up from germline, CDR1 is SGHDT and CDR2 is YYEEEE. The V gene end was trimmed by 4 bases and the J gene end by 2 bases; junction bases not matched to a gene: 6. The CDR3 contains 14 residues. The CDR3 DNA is TGTGCCAGCAGCACACAGGGGACCCCCTACGAGCAGTACTTC. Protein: CASSTQGTPYEQYF.

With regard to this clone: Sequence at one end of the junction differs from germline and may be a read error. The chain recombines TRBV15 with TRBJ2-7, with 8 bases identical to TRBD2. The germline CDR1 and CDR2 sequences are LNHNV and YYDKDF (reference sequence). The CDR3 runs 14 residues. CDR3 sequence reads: CATSRASGPYEQCF. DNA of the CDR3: TGTGCCACCAGCAGAGCTAGCGGGCCCTACGAGCAGTGCTTC.

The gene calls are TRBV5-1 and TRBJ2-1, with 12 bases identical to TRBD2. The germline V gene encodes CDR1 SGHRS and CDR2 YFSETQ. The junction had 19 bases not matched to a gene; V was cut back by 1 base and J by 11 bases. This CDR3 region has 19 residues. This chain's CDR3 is CASSLTSGGQIGRGYQQFF. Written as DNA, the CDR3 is TGCGCCAGCAGCTTGACTAGCGGGGGGCAAATTGGGCGGGGCTATCAGCAGTTCTTC.

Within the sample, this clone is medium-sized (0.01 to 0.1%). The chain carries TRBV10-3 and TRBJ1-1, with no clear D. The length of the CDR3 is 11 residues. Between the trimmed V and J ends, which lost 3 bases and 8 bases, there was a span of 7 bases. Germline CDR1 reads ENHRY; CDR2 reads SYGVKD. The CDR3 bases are TGTGCCATCAGTGACTGGGCGGAAGCTTTCTTT. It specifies CAISDWAEAFF.

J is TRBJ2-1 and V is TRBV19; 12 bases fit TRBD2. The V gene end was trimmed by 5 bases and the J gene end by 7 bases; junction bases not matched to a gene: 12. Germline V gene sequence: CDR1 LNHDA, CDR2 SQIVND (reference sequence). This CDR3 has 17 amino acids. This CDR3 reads CASSGAGLAGWGNEQFF. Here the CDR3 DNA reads TGTGCCAGTAGTGGGGCCGGACTAGCGGGATGGGGGAATGAGCAGTTCTTC.

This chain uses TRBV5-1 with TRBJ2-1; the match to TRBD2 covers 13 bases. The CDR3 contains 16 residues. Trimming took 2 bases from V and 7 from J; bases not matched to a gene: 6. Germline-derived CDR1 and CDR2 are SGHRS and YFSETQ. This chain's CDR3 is CASSLWTSGRWNEQFF. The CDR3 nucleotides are TGCGCCAGCAGCTTATGGACTAGCGGGAGATGGAATGAGCAGTTCTTC.

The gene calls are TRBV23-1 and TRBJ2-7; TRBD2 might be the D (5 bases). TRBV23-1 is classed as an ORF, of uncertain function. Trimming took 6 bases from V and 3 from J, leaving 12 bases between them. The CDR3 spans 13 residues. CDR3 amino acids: CASSHQEDYEQYF. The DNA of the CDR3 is TGCGCCAGCAGCCATCAGGAGGACTACGAGCAGTACTTC.

The CDR3 sequence is CASSQGTSGRYEQYF. The CDR3 nucleotides read TGCGCCAGCAGCCAAGGGACTAGCGGGAGATACGAGCAGTACTTC. The V gene is TRBV4-3, the J gene TRBJ2-5; 13 bases match TRBD2. The last part of the DNA fits TRBJ2-7 better; the J call may be wrong. In germline, CDR1 is LGHNA, CDR2 YSLEER. The CDR3 has 15 amino acids.

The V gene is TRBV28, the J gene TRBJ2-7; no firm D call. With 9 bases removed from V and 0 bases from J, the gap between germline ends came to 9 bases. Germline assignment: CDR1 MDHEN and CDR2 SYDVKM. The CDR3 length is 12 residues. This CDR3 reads CASSASSYEQYF. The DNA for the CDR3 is TGTGCCAGTTCAGCGAGCTCCTACGAGCAGTACTTC.

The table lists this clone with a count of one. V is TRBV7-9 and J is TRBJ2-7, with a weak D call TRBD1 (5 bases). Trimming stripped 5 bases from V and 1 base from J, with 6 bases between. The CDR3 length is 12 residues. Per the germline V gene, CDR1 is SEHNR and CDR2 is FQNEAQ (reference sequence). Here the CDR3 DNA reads TGTGCCAGCAGCCCAGGGTCCTACGAGCAGTACTTC. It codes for CASSPGSYEQYF.

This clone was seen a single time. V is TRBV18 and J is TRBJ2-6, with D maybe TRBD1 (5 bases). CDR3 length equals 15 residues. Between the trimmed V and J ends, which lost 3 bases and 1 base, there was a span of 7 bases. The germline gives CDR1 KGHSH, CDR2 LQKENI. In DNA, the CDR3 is TGTGCCAGCTCACCGACAGTTTCTGGGGCCAACGTCCTGACTTTC. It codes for CASSPTVSGANVLTF.

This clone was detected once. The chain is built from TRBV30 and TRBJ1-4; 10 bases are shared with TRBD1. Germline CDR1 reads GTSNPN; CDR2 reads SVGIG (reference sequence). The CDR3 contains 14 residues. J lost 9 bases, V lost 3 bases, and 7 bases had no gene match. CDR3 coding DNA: TGTGCCTGGAGAGGGACAGGGGCGGCAAAAAAACTGTTTTTT. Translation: CAWRGTGAAKKLFF.

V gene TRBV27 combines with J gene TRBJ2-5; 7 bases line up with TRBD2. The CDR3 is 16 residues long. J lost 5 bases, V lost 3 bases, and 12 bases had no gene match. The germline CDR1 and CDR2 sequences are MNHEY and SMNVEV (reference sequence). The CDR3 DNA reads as TGTGCCAGCAGTTTCGTGGGAGGGGCGCCTAGGGAGACCCAGTACTTC. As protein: CASSFVGGAPRETQYF.

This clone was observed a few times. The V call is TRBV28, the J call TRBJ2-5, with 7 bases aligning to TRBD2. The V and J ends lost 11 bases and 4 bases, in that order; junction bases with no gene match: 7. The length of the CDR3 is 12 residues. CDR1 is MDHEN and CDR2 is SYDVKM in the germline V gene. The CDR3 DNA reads TGTGCCGGGGGGGGACTCGGAGAGACCCAGTACTTC. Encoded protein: CAGGGLGETQYF.

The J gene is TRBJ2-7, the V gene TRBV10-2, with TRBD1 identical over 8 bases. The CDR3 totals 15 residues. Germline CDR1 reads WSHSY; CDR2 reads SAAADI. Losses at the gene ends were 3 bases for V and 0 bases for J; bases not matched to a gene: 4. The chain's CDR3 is CASSDRQGLSYEQYF. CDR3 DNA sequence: TGCGCCAGCAGTGACCGACAGGGGCTCTCCTACGAGCAGTACTTC.

This chain's CDR3 is CASSPEGTGKETQYF. For the CDR3, the DNA is TGCGCCAGCAGCCCGGAGGGGACGGGAAAAGAGACCCAGTACTTC. The chain has TRBV5-1 and TRBJ2-5; D perhaps matches TRBD2 (6 bases). The germline V gene encodes CDR1 SGHRS and CDR2 YFSETQ. The V end lost 4 bases, the J end lost 3 bases, and 16 bases lay between the germline ends. This CDR3 comprises 15 residues.

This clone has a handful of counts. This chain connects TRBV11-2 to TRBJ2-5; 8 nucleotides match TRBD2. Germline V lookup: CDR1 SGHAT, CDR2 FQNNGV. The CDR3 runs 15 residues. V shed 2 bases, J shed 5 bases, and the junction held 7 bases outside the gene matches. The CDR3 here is CASSLMRGVGETQYF. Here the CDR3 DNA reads TGTGCCAGCAGCTTAATGCGGGGGGTGGGGGAGACCCAGTACTTC.

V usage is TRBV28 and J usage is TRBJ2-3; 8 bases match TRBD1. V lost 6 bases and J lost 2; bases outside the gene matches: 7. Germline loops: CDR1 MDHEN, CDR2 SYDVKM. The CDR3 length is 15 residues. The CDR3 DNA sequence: TGTGCCAGCAGATCCGGGACAGGAGACACAGATACGCAGTATTTT. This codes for CASRSGTGDTDTQYF.

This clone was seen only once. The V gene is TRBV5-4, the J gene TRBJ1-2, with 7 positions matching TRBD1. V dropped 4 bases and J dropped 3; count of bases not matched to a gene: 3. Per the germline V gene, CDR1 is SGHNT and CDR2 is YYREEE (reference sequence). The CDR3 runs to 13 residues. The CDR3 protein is CASSGGTDYGYTF. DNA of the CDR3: TGTGCCAGCAGCGGCGGGACAGACTATGGCTACACCTTC.

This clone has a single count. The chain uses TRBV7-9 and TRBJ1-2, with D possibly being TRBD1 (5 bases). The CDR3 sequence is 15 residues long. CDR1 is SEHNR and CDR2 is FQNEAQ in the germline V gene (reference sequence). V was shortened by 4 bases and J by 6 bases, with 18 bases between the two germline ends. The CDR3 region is CASSSSDTLMHGYTF. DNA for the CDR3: TGTGCCAGCAGCTCGTCGGACACCCTAATGCATGGCTACACCTTC.

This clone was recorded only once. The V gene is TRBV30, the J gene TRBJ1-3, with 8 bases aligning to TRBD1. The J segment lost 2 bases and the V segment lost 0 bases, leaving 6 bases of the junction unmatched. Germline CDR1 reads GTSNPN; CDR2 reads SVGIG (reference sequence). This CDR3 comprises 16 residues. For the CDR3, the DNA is TGTGCCTGGAGTGTTGCAGGGGGCTTCGCTGGAAACACCATATATTTT. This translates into CAWSVAGGFAGNTIYF. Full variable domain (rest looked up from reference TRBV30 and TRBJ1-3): SQTIHQWPATLVQPVGSPLSLECTVEGTSNPNLYWYRQAAGRGLQLLFYSVGIGQISSEVPQNLSASRPQDRQFILSSKKLLLSDSGFYLCAWSVAGGFAGNTIYFGEGSWLTVV.

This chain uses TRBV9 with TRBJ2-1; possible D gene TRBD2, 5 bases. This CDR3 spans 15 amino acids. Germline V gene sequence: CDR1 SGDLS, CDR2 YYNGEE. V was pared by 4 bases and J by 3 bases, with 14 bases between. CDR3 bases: TGTGCCAGCAGCCCCAGCGGAAATGACTACAATGAGCAGTTCTTC. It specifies CASSPSGNDYNEQFF.

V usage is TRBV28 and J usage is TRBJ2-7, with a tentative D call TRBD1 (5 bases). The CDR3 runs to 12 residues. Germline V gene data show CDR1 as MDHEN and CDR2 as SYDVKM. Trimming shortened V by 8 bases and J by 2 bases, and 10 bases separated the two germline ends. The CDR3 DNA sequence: TGTGCCAGCCGAGACAGTGCCTACGAGCAGTACTTC. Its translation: CASRDSAYEQYF.

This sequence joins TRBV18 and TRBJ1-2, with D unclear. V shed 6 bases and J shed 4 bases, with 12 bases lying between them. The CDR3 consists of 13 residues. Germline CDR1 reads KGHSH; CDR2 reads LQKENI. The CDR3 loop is CASSSQSIYGYTF. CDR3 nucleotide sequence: TGTGCCAGCTCCTCACAGTCTATCTATGGCTACACCTTC.

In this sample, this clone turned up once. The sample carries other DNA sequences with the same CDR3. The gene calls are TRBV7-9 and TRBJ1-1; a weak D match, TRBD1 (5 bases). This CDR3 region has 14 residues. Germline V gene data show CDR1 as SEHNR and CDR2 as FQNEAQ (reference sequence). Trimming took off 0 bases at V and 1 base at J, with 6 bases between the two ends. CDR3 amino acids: CASSLAGANTEAFF. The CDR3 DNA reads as TGTGCCAGCAGCTTAGCAGGGGCGAACACTGAAGCTTTCTTT.

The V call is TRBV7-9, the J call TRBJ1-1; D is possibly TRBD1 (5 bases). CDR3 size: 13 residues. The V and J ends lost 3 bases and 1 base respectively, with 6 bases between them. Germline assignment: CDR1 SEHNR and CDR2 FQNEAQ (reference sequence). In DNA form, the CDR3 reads TGTGCCAGCAGCTTCGGGGGGAACACTGAAGCTTTCTTT. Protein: CASSFGGNTEAFF.